What follows are 27 T cell receptor beta chains derived from one specimen sequenced in a study of blood T cell repertoires in COVID-19 (dated by TCRdb to between 2020 and 2021). Library preparation was by the immunoSEQ multiplex PCR assay. Sourced from immuneACCESS, this table was stored by TCRdb with only in-frame sequences that have V and J called. A share of the clones is absent; for the studies checked, an unresolved V gene accounts for under half, and the remainder has no known explanation. The sample contains approximately 300,000 clones, approximately 86% of them found a single time. 4.1% of the sample is taken by the ten largest. Material for sequencing was peripheral blood. These receptors originate from a woman between 50 and 59 years old with active or convalescent COVID-19.

This clone was seen once. J is TRBJ2-7 and V is TRBV6-5, with 7 positions matching TRBD2. Germline CDR1 and CDR2: MNHEY and SVGAGI. The ends lost 10 bases at V and 5 bases at J; junction bases unmatched: 14. The CDR3 is 14 amino acids. CDR3 sequence (DNA): TGTGCCACCCCCTGGCGGGAGAGAATACACGAGCAGTACTTC. Translated, it gives CATPWRERIHEQYF.

V is TRBV11-2 and J is TRBJ1-1; 8 bases agree with TRBD1. V lost 4 bases and J lost 1; bases outside the gene matches: 8. CDR3 size: 16 residues. Germline-derived CDR1 and CDR2 are SGHAT and FQNNGV. The CDR3 here is CASSSGTGGGNTEAFF. CDR3 in DNA: TGTGCCAGCAGCTCAGGCACAGGGGGAGGGAACACTGAAGCTTTCTTT.

The genes are TRBV27 and TRBJ1-1, with a weak D call TRBD1 (6 bases). V was pared by 2 bases and J by 5 bases, with 12 bases between. Germline CDR1 is MNHEY and CDR2 is SMNVEV (reference sequence). The CDR3 contains 14 residues. In DNA, the CDR3 is TGTGCCAGCAGTTTACGGCCGAGGGGGACTGAAGCTTTCTTT. Encoded protein: CASSLRPRGTEAFF.

This clone was found a few times. The V gene is TRBV18, the J gene TRBJ1-5; 8 nucleotides line up with TRBD1. This CDR3 is built from 15 residues. Germline V gives CDR1 KGHSH, CDR2 LQKENI. With 6 bases clipped from V and 1 base from J, the junction kept 5 bases outside the gene matches. The DNA for the CDR3 is TGTGCCAGCTCCCGGACAGGGAAAAGCAATCAGCCCCAGCATTTT. Its translation is CASSRTGKSNQPQHF.

This rearrangement joins TRBV11-2 to TRBJ2-7, with 7 bases lining up with TRBD1. Trimming cost V 3 bases and J 2 bases; bases outside gene matches: 4. Per the germline V gene, CDR1 is SGHAT and CDR2 is FQNNGV. This CDR3 region has 14 residues. The CDR3 DNA is TGTGCCAGCAGCTTCCGGGACAGTACCTACGAGCAGTACTTC. Protein sequence: CASSFRDSTYEQYF.

The chain couples TRBV7-9 to TRBJ2-7; 7 nucleotides align to TRBD1. V lost 5 bases and J lost 3; bases outside the gene matches: 7. The germline V gene encodes CDR1 SEHNR and CDR2 FQNEAQ (reference sequence). The CDR3 runs to 14 residues. CDR3: CASSVAQGDYEQYF. The DNA of the CDR3 is TGTGCCAGCAGCGTGGCGCAGGGGGACTACGAGCAGTACTTC.

The chain carries TRBV6-6 and TRBJ2-7; a weak D match, TRBD1 (6 bases). V shed 5 bases and J shed 1 base, with 18 bases lying between them. CDR3 size: 16 residues. In germline, CDR1 is MNHNY, CDR2 SVGAGI (reference sequence). The CDR3 protein is CASSPLGAGESYEQYF. Here the CDR3 DNA reads TGTGCCAGCAGTCCCCTCGGCGCAGGGGAGTCCTACGAGCAGTACTTC.

The CDR3 here is CASSQDTANYGYTF. CDR3 nucleotide sequence: TGCGCCAGCAGCCAAGACACAGCTAACTATGGCTACACCTTC. This chain connects TRBV5-1 to TRBJ1-2; D uncertain. Germline loops: CDR1 SGHRS, CDR2 YFSETQ. The ends were cut back, 4 bases at V and 0 bases at J, with 10 bases in the middle. The CDR3 has 14 residues.

The rearrangement joins TRBV6-4 to TRBJ2-2; TRBD1 matches 9 bases. This CDR3 is 17 amino acids long. The germline V gene encodes CDR1 MRHNA and CDR2 SNTAGT. The trim removed 4 bases at V and 3 bases at J, leaving 9 bases unmatched. The CDR3 loop is CASSAGQGGVDTGELFF. CDR3 bases: TGTGCCAGCAGTGCGGGACAGGGAGGGGTGGACACCGGGGAGCTGTTTTTT.

The chain is built from TRBV4-1 and TRBJ2-7, with TRBD1 identical over 7 bases. J gave up 3 bases and V 3 bases, and 5 bases lay outside the gene matches. CDR3 length: 14 amino acids. Germline CDR1 reads MGHRA; CDR2 reads YSYEKL. In DNA form, the CDR3 reads TGCGCCAGCAGCCAGACTTGGGACAGCTACGAGCAGTACTTC. This codes for CASSQTWDSYEQYF.

This chain links TRBV19 with TRBJ2-1; 11 bases map to TRBD2. CDR3 length: 15 amino acids. V lost 7 bases, J lost 6 bases, and 8 bases stayed unmatched. Germline assignment: CDR1 LNHDA and CDR2 SQIVND (reference sequence). CDR3 DNA sequence: TGTGCCAGTACCCTACTAGCGGGAGTGGTCAATGAGCAGTTCTTC. It encodes CASTLLAGVVNEQFF.

The chain recombines TRBV6-6 with TRBJ1-5; 8 bases align to TRBD1. This CDR3 comprises 15 residues. With 4 bases clipped from V and 9 bases from J, the junction kept 11 bases outside the gene matches. Germline values: CDR1 MNHNY, CDR2 SVGAGI (reference sequence). CDR3 nucleotide sequence: TGTGCCAGCAGTTCTAACAGGGGGGTTGAGGGGCCCCAGCATTTT. It yields the protein CASSSNRGVEGPQHF.

Comment on this clone: Other DNA sequences in this sample translate to the same CDR3. The J gene is TRBJ1-5, the V gene TRBV12-3 or TRBV12-4; a possible D gene is TRBD1 (5 bases). The CDR3 length is 13 residues. V lost 1 base and J lost 7, with 8 bases in between. CDR3 residues: CASSLVRGQPQHF. The CDR3 bases are TGTGCCAGCAGTTTAGTCCGGGGGCAGCCCCAGCATTTT.

The chain joins TRBV7-9 to TRBJ1-2, with 8 positions matching TRBD1. V lost 5 bases and J lost 2; bases outside the gene matches: 4. Germline V gene lookup returns CDR1 SEHNR and CDR2 FQNEAQ (reference sequence). CDR3 length: 14 amino acids. The CDR3 reads CASSHRDRNYGYTF. The CDR3 nucleotides are TGTGCCAGCAGCCACCGGGACAGGAACTATGGCTACACCTTC.

The chain carries TRBV7-2 and TRBJ1-5, with 9 positions matching TRBD1. The CDR3 is 14 residues long. V gave up 5 bases and J gave up 5 bases; unmatched junction bases: 4. Per germline, CDR1 SGHTA and CDR2 FQGNSA. The CDR3 sequence is CASSRDRVDQPQHF. The CDR3 DNA sequence: TGTGCCAGCAGCCGGGACAGGGTGGATCAGCCCCAGCATTTT.

The gene calls are TRBV5-1 and TRBJ1-2; a weak D match, TRBD1 (5 bases). Trimming removed 4 bases at V and 0 bases at J, with 10 bases between. The germline CDR1 and CDR2 sequences are SGHRS and YFSETQ. The CDR3 is made up of 14 amino acids. The CDR3 bases are TGCGCCAGCAGCCCGGACACAGCTAACTATGGCTACACCTTC. Its protein product is CASSPDTANYGYTF.

The DNA for the CDR3 is TGTGCCAGCAGCCCCCGGACAGGGGGCGCCCAAGAGACCCAGTACTTC. Translation gives CASSPRTGGAQETQYF. The V and J genes are TRBV3-1 (or the pseudogene TRBV3-2) and TRBJ2-5, with 11 bases fitting TRBD1. The germline V gene encodes CDR1 LGHDT and CDR2 YNNKEL (reference sequence). The CDR3 has 16 residues. The junction had 5 bases not matched to a gene; V was cut back by 4 bases and J by 1 base.

The chain employs TRBV12-5 and TRBJ2-7, with 10 bases matching TRBD2. V was clipped by 0 bases and J by 4 bases; unmatched bases: 9. Germline-derived CDR1 and CDR2 are LGHNT and FRNRAP. The CDR3 runs 17 residues. The CDR3 spells CASGLVIGSGRMYEQYF. The CDR3 DNA sequence: TGTGCTAGTGGTTTGGTAATTGGTAGCGGGAGGATGTACGAGCAGTACTTC.

The chain recombines TRBV10-3 with TRBJ2-1; D unclear. V lost 1 base, J lost 9 bases, and 13 bases lay in between. Per germline, CDR1 ENHRY and CDR2 SYGVKD. The CDR3 has 14 residues. As DNA, the CDR3 is TGTGCCATCAGTGAGTACCGTACAGCCCCTGAGCAGTTCTTC. It yields the protein CAISEYRTAPEQFF.

V is TRBV5-5 and J is TRBJ2-5; D is perhaps TRBD2 (5 bases). The germline V and J ends were trimmed by 1 base and 5 bases, with 9 bases remaining between them. The CDR3 contains 13 residues. Per germline, CDR1 SGHKS and CDR2 YYEKEE (reference sequence). The DNA for the CDR3 is TGTGCCAGCAGCTTGACTAGTGCGGAGACCCAGTACTTC. This encodes CASSLTSAETQYF. Using reference TRBV5-5 and TRBJ2-5 for the parts outside the CDR3, the full variable domain is DAGVTQSPTHLIKTRGQQVTLRCSPISGHKSVSWYQQVLGQGPQFIFQYYEKEERGRGNFPDRFSARQFPNYSSELNVNALLLGDSALYLCASSLTSAETQYFGPGTRLLVL.

The genes are TRBV3-1 (or the pseudogene TRBV3-2) and TRBJ2-1; 10 positions match TRBD1. Trimming at V came to 1 base and at J to 6 bases, leaving 3 bases not matched to a gene. CDR1 is LGHDT and CDR2 is YNNKEL in the germline V gene (reference sequence). The CDR3 runs to 15 residues. The CDR3 bases are TGTGCCAGCAGCCAAGCCGGGACAGGGGTCAATGAGCAGTTCTTC. Amino acid sequence: CASSQAGTGVNEQFF.

The chain employs TRBV3-1 (or the pseudogene TRBV3-2) and TRBJ2-2, with 12 bases lining up with TRBD2. CDR1 and CDR2 (germline): LGHDT, YNNKEL (reference sequence). This CDR3 contains 16 residues. With 1 base clipped from V and 8 bases from J, the junction kept 5 bases outside the gene matches. The chain's CDR3 is CASSQGLAGVIGELFF. CDR3 sequence (DNA): TGTGCCAGCAGCCAAGGACTAGCGGGAGTGATTGGGGAGCTGTTTTTT.

V is TRBV4-2 and J is TRBJ2-7, with 11 bases matching TRBD1. V shed 4 bases and J 2 bases; nucleotides not matched to a gene: 7. Germline V gives CDR1 LGHNA, CDR2 YNFKEQ. The CDR3 has 16 residues. This CDR3 reads CASSRAPGQGAYEQYF. The DNA of the CDR3 is TGTGCCAGCAGCCGAGCCCCGGGACAGGGGGCCTACGAGCAGTACTTC.

The V call is TRBV29-1, the J call TRBJ1-2; D is possibly TRBD1 (5 bases). Trimming left V 6 bases short and J 4 bases short, with 18 bases between. Germline loops: CDR1 SQVTM, CDR2 ANQGSEA. This CDR3 is built from 14 residues. Here the CDR3 DNA reads TGCAGCGTGGGGGGACTCGGGAAGCGCTATGGCTACACCTTC. Translated, it gives CSVGGLGKRYGYTF.

The rearrangement joins TRBV4-1 to TRBJ2-1, with TRBD2 matching 8 bases. Germline V gene data show CDR1 as MGHRA and CDR2 as YSYEKL. The CDR3 consists of 11 residues. V dropped 6 bases and J dropped 12; count of bases not matched to a gene: 4. CDR3 amino acids: CASSYGGGQFF. The CDR3 DNA is TGCGCCAGCAGTTACGGGGGGGGGCAGTTCTTC.

The rearrangement joins TRBV4-1 to TRBJ2-7; 12 nucleotides align to TRBD2. After removal of 4 bases from V and 2 bases from J, the junction contained 6 bases not matched to a gene. The CDR3 spans 16 residues. Germline CDR1 is MGHRA and CDR2 is YSYEKL. The CDR3 bases are TGCGCCAGCAGCCCAACGACTAGCGGGAGTCCCTACGAGCAGTACTTC. This codes for CASSPTTSGSPYEQYF.

This clone occurred a few times. The chain uses TRBV5-1 and TRBJ2-1; D perhaps matches TRBD2 (6 bases). CDR1 and CDR2 (germline): SGHRS, YFSETQ. The CDR3 length is 14 residues. Trimming left V 2 bases short and J 2 bases short, with 8 bases between. The CDR3 loop is CASSFGGAYNEQFF. The CDR3 DNA reads as TGCGCCAGCAGCTTTGGAGGGGCCTACAATGAGCAGTTCTTC.